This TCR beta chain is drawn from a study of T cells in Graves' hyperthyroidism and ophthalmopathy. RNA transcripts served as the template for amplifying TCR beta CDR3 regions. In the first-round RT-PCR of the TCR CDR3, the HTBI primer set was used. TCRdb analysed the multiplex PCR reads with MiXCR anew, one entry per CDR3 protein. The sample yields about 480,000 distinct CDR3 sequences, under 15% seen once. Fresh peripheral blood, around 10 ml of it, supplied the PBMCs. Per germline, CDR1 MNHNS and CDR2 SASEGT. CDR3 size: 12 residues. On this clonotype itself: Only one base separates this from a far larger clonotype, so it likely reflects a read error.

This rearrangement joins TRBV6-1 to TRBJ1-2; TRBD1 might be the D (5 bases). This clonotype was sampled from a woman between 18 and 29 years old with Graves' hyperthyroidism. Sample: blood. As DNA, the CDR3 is TGTGCCAGCAGTGAGGGGACTTATGGCTACAGCTTC. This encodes CASSEGTYGYSF.